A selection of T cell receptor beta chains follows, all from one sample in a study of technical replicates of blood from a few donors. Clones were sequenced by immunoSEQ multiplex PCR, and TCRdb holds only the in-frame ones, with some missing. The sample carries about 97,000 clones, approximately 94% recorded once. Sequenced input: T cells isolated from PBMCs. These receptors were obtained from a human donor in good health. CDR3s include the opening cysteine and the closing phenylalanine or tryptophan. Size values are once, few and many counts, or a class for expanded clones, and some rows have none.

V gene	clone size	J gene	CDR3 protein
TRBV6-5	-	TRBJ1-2	CASSYRLANYGYTF
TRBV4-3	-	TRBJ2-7	CASSQDLGQPYEQYF
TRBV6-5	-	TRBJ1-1	CASSPRGSNTEAFF
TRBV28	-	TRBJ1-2	CASSENRGLGYGYTF
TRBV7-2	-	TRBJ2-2	CASSFDIGLAGTGELFF
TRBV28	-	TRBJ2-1	CASSFRSRVQFF
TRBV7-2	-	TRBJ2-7	CASSLGTGVYEQYF
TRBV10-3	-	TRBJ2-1	CASRAREIVSDEQFF
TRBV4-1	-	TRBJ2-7	CASSQMSGRASYEQYF
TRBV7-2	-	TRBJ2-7	CASSLVLASSYEQYF
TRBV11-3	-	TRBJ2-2	CASSRGQGVNTGELFF
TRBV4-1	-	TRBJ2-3	CASSHPTSGRAGTDTQYF
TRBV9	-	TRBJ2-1	CASSVAQGRDEQFF
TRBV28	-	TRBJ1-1	CASSFGTEAFF
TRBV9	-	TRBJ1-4	CASSPGGRGPNEKLFF
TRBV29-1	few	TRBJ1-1	CSVASWGVGEAFF
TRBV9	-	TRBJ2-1	CASSVEGGWNEQFF
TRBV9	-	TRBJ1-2	CASSVVTEDGYTF
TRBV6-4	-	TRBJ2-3	CASSDLLEGAQYF
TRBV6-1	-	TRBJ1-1	CASSERTEAFF
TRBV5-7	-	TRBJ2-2	CASSPDVLPVVSYTGELFF
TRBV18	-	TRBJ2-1	CASSRIESGEQFF
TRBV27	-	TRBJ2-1	CASSYSGRGNEQFF
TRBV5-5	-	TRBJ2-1	CASSLLWDRGANEQFF
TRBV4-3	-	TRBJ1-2	CASSRGTPYGYTF
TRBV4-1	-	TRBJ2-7	CASSQDRLPLYEQYF
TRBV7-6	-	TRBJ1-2	CASSLGDGYGYTF
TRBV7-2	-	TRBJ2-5	CASSFTRTKETQYF
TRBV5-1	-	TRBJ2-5	CASSGLAKETQYF
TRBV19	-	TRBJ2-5	CASSIGRGETQYF
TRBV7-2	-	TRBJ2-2	CASSLFSGTYTGELFF
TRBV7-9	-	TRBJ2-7	CASSDRSDEQYF
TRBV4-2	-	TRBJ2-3	CASSQDSSVDTDTQYF